Sequencing of this T cell receptor beta chain was carried out in a study of T-cell memory formation after mild COVID-19. About the research overall: There were largely donor-specific TCR clusters. Study-wide results and caveats: Researchers could not confirm that second-wave clones peaking on day 37 targeted SARS-CoV-2.

On this clonotype itself: Its antigen is currently unknown.

Using constant-segment primers, 5'RACE produced TCR alpha and TCR beta cDNA libraries carrying sample barcodes and UMIs. TCRdb reanalysed the 5' RACE reads using MiXCR and keeps one entry per CDR3 protein. The sample has hundreds of thousands of distinct CDR3 sequences, about 23% seen once; the top ten hold around 13%. The CDR3 is made up of 15 amino acids. Germline CDR1 and CDR2: LGHNA and YSLEER. V was trimmed by 0 bases and J by 4 bases, leaving 10 bases between them. The receptor's source is an adult woman who had mild COVID-19 (a few samples of this study predate the infection). Cell type and time point are not known. Sequenced input: PBMCs or a T cell subset sorted from them (not recorded which). V usage is TRBV4-3 and J usage is TRBJ2-1, with no clear D. The CDR3 loop reads CASSQDPQPYNEQFF. The DNA of the CDR3 is TGCGCCAGCAGCCAAGATCCCCAGCCGTACAATGAGCAGTTCTTC.